Listed below are T cell receptor beta chains from one sample, sequenced in a study of metastatic and nonmetastatic thyroid tumors. TCRdb re-clonotyped the PCR reads through MiXCR. The table includes roughly 71,000 clones, 18% detected once. The specimen was blood. The receptors stem from a female donor with papillary thyroid cancer or a benign thyroid nodule (not recorded which). Some clones in this sample may be carry-over from other donors' samples. Both conserved end residues are part of each CDR3. Fields, in order: D gene, clone size, V gene, J gene, CDR3 protein, CDR3 DNA. D genes are given only for firm matches. Only some rows state a clone size, as once, few, many or a class for expanded clones.

d_gene: -
abundance: few
v_gene: TRBV7-8
j_gene: TRBJ2-5
CDR3aa: CASRTDRGVGGRQETQYF
CDR3nt: TGTGCCAGCAGGACTGACAGGGGAGTTGGCGGGAGGCAAGAGACCCAGTACTTC

d_gene: -
abundance: -
v_gene: TRBV30
j_gene: TRBJ2-7
CDR3aa: CAWSGHSLYEQYF
CDR3nt: TGTGCCTGGAGTGGTCACAGTTTATACGAGCAGTACTTC

d_gene: TRBD2
abundance: -
v_gene: TRBV20-1
j_gene: TRBJ2-6
CDR3aa: CSATPGLDDDSGANVLTF
CDR3nt: TGCAGTGCTACCCCAGGACTAGACGACGACTCTGGGGCCAACGTCCTGACTTTC

d_gene: TRBD1
abundance: many
v_gene: TRBV6-1
j_gene: TRBJ2-7
CDR3aa: CASSETRDRENYF
CDR3nt: TGTGCCAGCAGTGAAACGCGGGACAGGGAGAACTACTTC

d_gene: -
abundance: many
v_gene: TRBV20-1
j_gene: TRBJ2-7
CDR3aa: CSADRTGSYEQYF
CDR3nt: TGCAGTGCCGACAGGACGGGTTCCTACGAGCAGTACTTC

d_gene: -
abundance: many
v_gene: TRBV2
j_gene: TRBJ2-1
CDR3aa: CASPRGSSYNEQFF
CDR3nt: TGTGCCAGCCCTCGGGGTAGCTCCTACAATGAGCAGTTCTTC

d_gene: -
abundance: -
v_gene: TRBV20-1
j_gene: TRBJ2-1
CDR3aa: CSAAFGTPTYNEQFF
CDR3nt: TGCAGTGCCGCCTTTGGGACTCCGACCTACAATGAGCAGTTCTTC

d_gene: -
abundance: -
v_gene: TRBV28
j_gene: TRBJ1-2
CDR3aa: CASRSLGANYGYTF
CDR3nt: TGTGCCAGCAGAAGTTTGGGGGCTAACTATGGCTACACCTTC

d_gene: TRBD2
abundance: few
v_gene: TRBV27
j_gene: TRBJ2-3
CDR3aa: CASSPRLAGGTDTQYF
CDR3nt: TGTGCCAGCAGCCCAAGACTAGCGGGAGGCACAGATACGCAGTATTTT

d_gene: TRBD1
abundance: many
v_gene: TRBV5-1
j_gene: TRBJ2-1
CDR3aa: CASSLAGTVTYNEQFF
CDR3nt: TGCGCCAGCAGCTTGGCCGGGACAGTAACCTACAATGAGCAGTTCTTC

d_gene: TRBD2
abundance: few
v_gene: TRBV12-3/TRBV12-4
j_gene: TRBJ2-1
CDR3aa: CASTYRLAGGPVEQFF
CDR3nt: TGTGCCAGCACCTACAGACTAGCGGGGGGGCCCGTTGAGCAGTTCTTC

d_gene: -
abundance: many
v_gene: TRBV18
j_gene: TRBJ2-7
CDR3aa: CASSPTPYEQYF
CDR3nt: TGTGCCAGCTCACCGACTCCCTACGAGCAGTACTTC

d_gene: -
abundance: many
v_gene: TRBV6-1
j_gene: TRBJ1-1
CDR3aa: CASGRFTEAFF
CDR3nt: TGTGCCAGCGGGCGATTCACTGAAGCTTTCTTT

d_gene: -
abundance: -
v_gene: TRBV11-3
j_gene: TRBJ2-7
CDR3aa: CASSLVVSDEQYF
CDR3nt: TGTGCCAGCAGCTTAGTGGTTTCAGACGAGCAGTACTTC

d_gene: -
abundance: few
v_gene: TRBV7-9
j_gene: TRBJ2-7
CDR3aa: CASVHFSYEQYF
CDR3nt: TGTGCCAGCGTGCACTTCTCCTACGAGCAGTACTTC

d_gene: TRBD1
abundance: -
v_gene: TRBV11-2
j_gene: TRBJ2-1
CDR3aa: CASSPPGQGNNEQFF
CDR3nt: TGTGCCAGCAGCCCCCCGGGACAGGGGAACAATGAGCAGTTCTTC

d_gene: -
abundance: -
v_gene: TRBV4-1
j_gene: TRBJ2-7
CDR3aa: CASSQGQGGGLYEQYF
CDR3nt: TGCGCCAGCAGCCAAGGCCAGGGAGGGGGCTTATACGAGCAGTACTTC

d_gene: -
abundance: few
v_gene: TRBV12-3/TRBV12-4
j_gene: TRBJ2-1
CDR3aa: CASSLSQCPYNEQFF
CDR3nt: TGTGCCAGCAGTTTAAGTCAGTGTCCCTACAATGAGCAGTTCTTC